One sample yielded the 27 T cell receptor beta chains listed below, sequenced in a study of blood T cell repertoires in COVID-19. Profiled with immunoSEQ multiplex PCR; TCRdb holds only in-frame clones, not every one. The repertoire has about 20,000 clones, 91% of them found once; the top ten carry more than 5.5%. The sequencing sample was made of peripheral blood. These receptors all come from a human donor in a cohort sampled during active COVID-19.

This rearrangement joins TRBV4-3 to TRBJ1-2; 10 bases match TRBD1. The V gene end was trimmed by 3 bases and the J gene end by 8 bases; junction bases not matched to a gene: 3. The CDR3 contains 13 residues. Germline CDR1 is LGHNA and CDR2 is YSLEER. The CDR3 region is CASSQGQGSGYTF. CDR3 in DNA: TGCGCCAGCAGCCAGGGACAGGGGAGCGGCTACACCTTC.

V is TRBV6-5 and J is TRBJ1-1, with 9 bases aligning to TRBD1. Germline loops: CDR1 MNHEY, CDR2 SVGAGI. Trimming cost V 10 bases and J 0 bases; bases outside gene matches: 9. The CDR3 runs to 15 residues. Here the CDR3 DNA reads TGTGCCACCAGGACAGGGGATGCTATGAACACTGAAGCTTTCTTT. It is translated as CATRTGDAMNTEAFF.

This chain uses TRBV5-6 with TRBJ2-1, with 13 bases lining up with TRBD2. The J segment lost 7 bases and the V segment lost 5 bases, leaving 9 bases of the junction unmatched. The CDR3 is 16 amino acids. Per germline, CDR1 SGHDT and CDR2 YYEEEE. The CDR3 here is CASSRWTSGRSNEQFF. The CDR3, as DNA: TGTGCCAGCAGTCGTTGGACTAGCGGGAGATCAAATGAGCAGTTCTTC.

This clone was counted a single time. This chain uses TRBV13 with TRBJ2-3; TRBD2 agrees at 11 bases. In germline, CDR1 is PRHDT, CDR2 FYEKMQ (reference sequence). With 3 bases clipped from V and 3 bases from J, the junction kept 8 bases outside the gene matches. This CDR3 is 17 amino acids long. The CDR3 DNA sequence: TGTGCCAGCAGCTTTGGTAGCGGGGGGGCGGTGACAGATACGCAGTATTTT. This translates into CASSFGSGGAVTDTQYF.

The chain is built from TRBV19 and TRBJ2-2, with 13 bases matching TRBD2. In germline, CDR1 is LNHDA, CDR2 SQIVND (reference sequence). Unmatched junction bases numbered 5, after V lost 4 bases and J lost 6 bases. This CDR3 spans 16 amino acids. The CDR3 region has the DNA TGTGCCAGTAGTACCGGGACTAGCGGGATGGCCGGGGAGCTGTTTTTT. Its translation is CASSTGTSGMAGELFF.

This clone is a singleton in its sample. The rearrangement links TRBV7-9 to TRBJ1-2; possible D gene TRBD1, 6 bases. This CDR3 has 13 residues. V was cut by 6 bases and J by 8 bases, with 16 bases left in between. In germline, CDR1 is SEHNR, CDR2 FQNEAQ (reference sequence). This CDR3 reads CASRGTTNEGYTF. DNA for the CDR3: TGTGCCAGCAGGGGGACAACCAACGAAGGCTACACCTTC.

The J gene is TRBJ1-6, the V gene TRBV5-6, with a weak D call TRBD1 (6 bases). Germline assignment: CDR1 SGHDT and CDR2 YYEEEE. The germline V and J ends were trimmed by 4 bases and 0 bases, with 14 bases remaining between them. CDR3 size: 17 residues. The CDR3 region is CASSQEQGSSYNSPLHF. CDR3 nucleotide sequence: TGTGCCAGCAGCCAGGAGCAGGGGAGCTCCTATAATTCACCCCTCCACTTT.

The chain has TRBV6-5 and TRBJ1-2; possibly TRBD1 for D (5 bases). This CDR3 comprises 12 residues. V dropped 2 bases and J dropped 8 bases, with 9 bases sitting between them. Germline CDR1 is MNHEY and CDR2 is SVGAGI. CDR3 loop: CASSYKGYGYTF. The CDR3 region has the DNA TGTGCCAGCAGTTACAAGGGGTACGGCTACACCTTC.

The CDR3 coding sequence is TGCGCCAGCAGCCAACAGGGCCAAGAGACCCAGTACTTC. Translation gives CASSQQGQETQYF. The chain joins TRBV4-1 to TRBJ2-5; D is perhaps TRBD1 (5 bases). This CDR3 has 13 residues. The germline V and J ends were trimmed by 2 bases and 1 base, with 5 bases remaining between them. Germline V gives CDR1 MGHRA, CDR2 YSYEKL.

The chain uses TRBV7-9 and TRBJ1-5; tentative D call: TRBD1 (5 bases). In germline, CDR1 is SEHNR, CDR2 FQNEAQ (reference sequence). The CDR3 extends over 13 amino acids. Trimming cost V 1 base and J 11 bases, with 12 bases left between them. The CDR3 nucleotides read TGTGCCAGCAGCTTAGAGGGGCAAGGGTCCCAGCATTTT. Protein: CASSLEGQGSQHF.

The rearrangement links TRBV11-3 to TRBJ2-7, with TRBD1 identical over 7 bases. V gave up 1 base and J gave up 2 bases; unmatched junction bases: 5. The CDR3 loop spans 15 amino acids. Germline CDR1 reads SGHNT; CDR2 reads YENEEA. CDR3 nucleotide sequence: TGTGCCAGCAGCTTAGGGGGCGGACAGGCCTACGAGCAGTACTTC. Translation: CASSLGGGQAYEQYF.

The chain couples TRBV11-3 to TRBJ2-5; 11 positions match TRBD2. The germline V gene has CDR1 SGHNT and CDR2 YENEEA. CDR3 size: 16 residues. Trimming removed 5 bases from V and 7 bases from J; junction bases left unmatched: 12. DNA for the CDR3: TGTGCCAGCAGCCCCGCGACTAGCGGGGCTCAGCGGACCCAGTACTTC. Translation: CASSPATSGAQRTQYF.

V gene TRBV28 combines with J gene TRBJ2-1; 7 nucleotides agree with TRBD1. CDR3 size: 14 residues. CDR1 and CDR2 from the germline V gene are MDHEN and SYDVKM. V was clipped by 5 bases and J by 4 bases; unmatched bases: 5. The CDR3 protein is CASSDGQVYNEQFF. For the CDR3, the DNA is TGTGCCAGCAGTGATGGACAGGTATACAATGAGCAGTTCTTC.

This chain uses TRBV13 with TRBJ2-7, with D perhaps TRBD2 (5 bases). Looked up from germline, CDR1 is PRHDT and CDR2 is FYEKMQ (reference sequence). Trimming pared 5 bases from V and 2 bases from J, leaving 13 bases between. The CDR3 is 14 residues long. The CDR3 protein is CASSPGAEAYEQYF. DNA of the CDR3: TGTGCCAGCAGCCCTGGAGCGGAGGCCTACGAGCAGTACTTC.

V is TRBV14 and J is TRBJ2-5; 11 nucleotides align to TRBD2. The germline gives CDR1 SGHDN, CDR2 FVKESK. There are 14 residues in the CDR3. J lost 6 bases, V lost 6 bases, and 6 bases had no gene match. CDR3 residues: CASSTSGSGKTQYF. CDR3 coding DNA: TGTGCCAGCAGTACTAGCGGGAGTGGAAAGACCCAGTACTTC.

The chain carries TRBV5-1 and TRBJ1-2; D gene unclear. Trimming took off 1 base at V and 8 bases at J, with 12 bases between the two ends. This CDR3 has 13 residues. CDR1 SGHRS and CDR2 YFSETQ come from the germline V gene. CDR3 sequence (DNA): TGCGCCAGCAGCTTGCCAGCCCGGGAAGGCTACACCTTC. Its translation is CASSLPAREGYTF.

The J gene is TRBJ1-1, the V gene TRBV5-8, with no clear D. V lost 1 base and J lost 0, with 10 bases in between. The CDR3 consists of 15 residues. Germline CDR1 and CDR2: SGHTS and YDEGEE. The chain's CDR3 is CASSLYVSLNTEAFF. In DNA form, the CDR3 reads TGTGCCAGCAGCTTGTATGTCTCCTTGAACACTGAAGCTTTCTTT.

This chain links TRBV5-1 with TRBJ1-1, with 7 positions matching TRBD1. Germline CDR1 reads SGHRS; CDR2 reads YFSETQ. The CDR3 contains 13 residues. J was trimmed by 4 bases and V by 5 bases; bases with no gene match: 5. The CDR3 DNA is TGCGCCAGCAGTCAAACAGGGGCCACTGAAGCTTTCTTT. Its protein is CASSQTGATEAFF. Drawing the rest from reference TRBV5-1 and TRBJ1-1, the complete variable domain is KAGVTQTPRYLIKTRGQQVTLSCSPISGHRSVSWYQQTPGQGLQFLFEYFSETQRNKGNFPGRFSGRQFSNSRSEMNVSTLELGDSALYLCASSQTGATEAFFGQGTRLTVV.

The chain recombines TRBV5-4 with TRBJ1-1; D not resolved. V was trimmed by 0 bases and J by 1 base, leaving 10 bases between them. From germline, CDR1 is SGHNT and CDR2 YYREEE (reference sequence). The CDR3 sequence is 15 residues long. CDR3 sequence (DNA): TGTGCCAGCAGCTTGGACGTGACGGGGAACACTGAAGCTTTCTTT. Translation: CASSLDVTGNTEAFF.

V gene TRBV29-1 combines with J gene TRBJ1-2; D gene uncertain. The CDR3 consists of 11 residues. The ends were cut back, 6 bases at V and 13 bases at J, with 18 bases in the middle. CDR1 and CDR2 from the germline V gene are SQVTM and ANQGSEA. The CDR3 region has the DNA TGCAGCGTCGCAGAAAGCGGGTGGGGCACCTTC. Protein: CSVAESGWGTF.

A single count supports this clone. The V call is TRBV18, the J call TRBJ1-2; TRBD1 aligns across 8 bases. J lost 6 bases, V lost 3 bases, and 9 bases had no gene match. Per the germline V gene, CDR1 is KGHSH and CDR2 is LQKENI. The CDR3 runs to 15 residues. The CDR3 region is CASSPDGQGRNGYTF. As DNA, the CDR3 is TGTGCCAGCTCACCGGATGGACAGGGACGGAATGGCTACACCTTC.

The gene calls are TRBV9 and TRBJ2-1, with TRBD2 matching 7 bases. With V trimmed by 5 bases and J by 3 bases, 8 bases remained unmatched. The CDR3 is 15 amino acids. CDR1 SGDLS and CDR2 YYNGEE come from the germline V gene. The CDR3: CASSPTGDYYNEQFF. The CDR3 bases are TGTGCCAGCAGTCCCACGGGGGACTACTACAATGAGCAGTTCTTC.

This chain uses TRBV18 with TRBJ2-2; 8 positions match TRBD1. V lost 3 bases and J lost 4; bases outside the gene matches: 10. From germline, CDR1 is KGHSH and CDR2 LQKENI. The CDR3 sequence is 17 residues long. The CDR3 sequence is CASSPAGGTGFTGELFF. The DNA for the CDR3 is TGTGCCAGCTCACCGGCCGGCGGGACAGGATTCACCGGGGAGCTGTTTTTT.

V and J are TRBV11-3 and TRBJ2-7; 7 bases fit TRBD1. Germline CDR1 is SGHNT and CDR2 is YENEEA. The CDR3 totals 15 residues. Trimming removed 2 bases from V and 6 bases from J; junction bases left unmatched: 10. CDR3 in DNA: TGTGCCAGCAGCTTATCTGAGGCCTCAGGGGGCGAGCAGTACTTC. Translating it yields CASSLSEASGGEQYF.

This clone was observed once. The chain couples TRBV25-1 to TRBJ2-3; D is perhaps TRBD2 (5 bases). CDR1 and CDR2 (germline): MGHDK, SYGVNS. V dropped 11 bases and J dropped 2 bases, with 11 bases sitting between them. This CDR3 has 12 residues. CDR3 sequence: CASSGVTDTQYF. CDR3 nucleotides: TGTGCCTCCTCCGGGGTCACAGATACGCAGTATTTT.

V usage is TRBV5-1 and J usage is TRBJ2-3, with D possibly being TRBD1 (6 bases). The V and J ends lost 2 bases and 7 bases respectively, with 8 bases between them. The CDR3 totals 12 residues. CDR1 SGHRS and CDR2 YFSETQ come from the germline V gene. CDR3 sequence: CASSLQGYTQYF. Here the CDR3 DNA reads TGCGCCAGCAGCTTACAGGGTTATACGCAGTATTTT.

Notes on this clone: Relative to the germline gene, one junction end is altered; a read error may explain this. Other nucleotide sequences from this sample produce the same CDR3. V gene TRBV5-1 combines with J gene TRBJ1-2, with unresolved D. CDR3 length equals 13 residues. Germline CDR1 and CDR2: SGHRS and YFSETQ. CDR3 coding DNA: TGCGCCAGCAGCTTGTTGGGCCCGGATGGCTATACCTTC. Translation: CASSLLGPDGYTF.